The 29 T cell receptor beta chains below all came from one sample that was sequenced in a study of T cell responses to AZD1222 COVID-19 vaccine. Sequenced by immunoSEQ multiplex PCR; TCRdb stores in-frame clones only, minus some. In the table there are 150,000 to 200,000 clones, 94% of which are singletons. The sample consisted of peripheral blood, taken on day 0 of AZD1222 vaccination. These receptors were obtained from an adult in good health.

V usage is TRBV28 and J usage is TRBJ2-7; D not resolved. Germline values: CDR1 MDHEN, CDR2 SYDVKM. Deletions cut 3 bases from V and 3 bases from J, with 12 bases between. The CDR3 contains 14 residues. This chain's CDR3 is CASSFSGKGYEQYF. The DNA for the CDR3 is TGTGCCAGCAGTTTTTCCGGAAAGGGCTACGAGCAGTACTTC.

V and J are TRBV5-4 and TRBJ1-4; possible D gene TRBD1, 5 bases. Trimming left V 3 bases short and J 2 bases short, with 8 bases between. The germline CDR1 and CDR2 sequences are SGHNT and YYREEE (reference sequence). The CDR3 has 14 amino acids. CDR3 residues: CASSSAGTNEKLFF. As DNA, the CDR3 is TGTGCCAGCAGCTCGGCAGGGACTAATGAAAAACTGTTTTTT.

The rearrangement joins TRBV5-5 to TRBJ1-2; 10 nucleotides match TRBD1. V was pared by 0 bases and J by 10 bases, with 15 bases of the junction left unmatched. The CDR3 spans 17 residues. Germline values: CDR1 SGHKS, CDR2 YYEKEE (reference sequence). The CDR3 sequence is CASSLEGTGDRYPLYTF. DNA for the CDR3: TGTGCCAGCAGCTTGGAAGGGACAGGGGATCGCTATCCACTCTACACCTTC.

V usage is TRBV9 and J usage is TRBJ1-5, with 8 positions matching TRBD1. CDR3 size: 15 residues. The J segment lost 0 bases and the V segment lost 4 bases, leaving 3 bases of the junction unmatched. Looked up from germline, CDR1 is SGDLS and CDR2 is YYNGEE. CDR3 in DNA: TGTGCCAGCAGCCTTGGACAGGGTAGCAATCAGCCCCAGCATTTT. Protein: CASSLGQGSNQPQHF.

The genes are TRBV5-1 and TRBJ2-5; tentative D call: TRBD2 (6 bases). The germline CDR1 and CDR2 sequences are SGHRS and YFSETQ. This CDR3 region has 16 residues. Trimming left V 4 bases short and J 4 bases short, with 20 bases between. The CDR3 DNA reads as TGCGCCAGCAGCCCCGGAGGGCTGTGGGCGGGAGAGACCCAGTACTTC. Translating it yields CASSPGGLWAGETQYF.

With regard to this clone: This CDR3 is also generated by other DNA sequences in the sample. This chain connects TRBV6-5 to TRBJ1-1; D gene ambiguous. CDR3 length: 12 amino acids. V was trimmed by 4 bases and J by 1 base, leaving 4 bases between them. Germline V gives CDR1 MNHEY, CDR2 SVGAGI. CDR3 nucleotides: TGTGCCAGCAGTTCGGGGAACACTGAAGCTTTCTTT. Amino acids: CASSSGNTEAFF.

V usage is TRBV28 and J usage is TRBJ1-5; TRBD1 is a possible D gene (5 bases). Germline V gives CDR1 MDHEN, CDR2 SYDVKM. CDR3 length equals 15 residues. The ends were cut back, 5 bases at V and 3 bases at J, with 14 bases in the middle. As DNA, the CDR3 is TGTGCCAGCAGTCCTGCCGGGGCACACAATCAGCCCCAGCATTTT. Its protein product is CASSPAGAHNQPQHF.

The chain joins TRBV3-1 (or the pseudogene TRBV3-2) to TRBJ1-1; no definite D call. Trimming removed 0 bases at V and 3 bases at J, with 2 bases between. This CDR3 is 12 amino acids long. CDR1 and CDR2 (germline): LGHDT, YNNKEL (reference sequence). The CDR3 nucleotides read TGTGCCAGCAGCCAAGATTACACTGAAGCTTTCTTT. Amino acid sequence: CASSQDYTEAFF.

The CDR3 DNA follows: TGCGCCAGCATACCCCTCCCGACAGGGTTGGACTATGGCTACACCTTC. Translating gives CASIPLPTGLDYGYTF. The rearrangement joins TRBV5-1 to TRBJ1-2, with TRBD1 matching 7 bases. V was clipped by 6 bases and J by 3 bases; unmatched bases: 14. The CDR3 covers 16 residues. The germline gives CDR1 SGHRS, CDR2 YFSETQ.

This chain links TRBV28 with TRBJ2-1, with 7 bases matching TRBD2. The V and J ends lost 3 bases and 5 bases, in that order; junction bases with no gene match: 10. The V gene's germline CDR1 is MDHEN and CDR2 SYDVKM. The CDR3 contains 16 residues. The CDR3 spells CASSFSLAGANNEQFF. CDR3 nucleotides: TGTGCCAGCAGTTTTTCCCTGGCGGGAGCCAACAATGAGCAGTTCTTC.

The chain combines TRBV10-1 with TRBJ1-2, with D maybe TRBD1 (5 bases). V was cut by 5 bases and J by 4 bases, with 14 bases left in between. Germline V gene sequence: CDR1 WNHNN, CDR2 SYGVQD (reference sequence). The CDR3 consists of 14 residues. The CDR3 DNA reads TGCGCCAGCAGTCGGGACCGAAGTCTCTATGGCTACACCTTC. It encodes CASSRDRSLYGYTF.

This clone showed up just once. This chain links TRBV19 with TRBJ1-5, with D possibly matching TRBD1 (6 bases). Between the trimmed V and J ends, which lost 4 bases and 0 bases, there was a span of 13 bases. Germline CDR1 LNHDA, CDR2 SQIVND (reference sequence). There are 16 residues in the CDR3. In DNA form, the CDR3 reads TGTGCCAGTAGTACCCTTGGACAGAATAGCAATCAGCCCCAGCATTTT. Its translation: CASSTLGQNSNQPQHF.

V and J are TRBV25-1 and TRBJ1-2; D remains unclear. V was cut by 4 bases and J by 5 bases, with 8 bases left in between. The CDR3 is 12 residues long. From germline, CDR1 is MGHDK and CDR2 SYGVNS. CDR3 in amino acids: CASSVGWYGYTF. In DNA, the CDR3 is TGTGCCAGCAGTGTAGGGTGGTATGGCTACACCTTC.

The V and J genes are TRBV28 and TRBJ2-2; D could derive from TRBD1 or TRBD2 (5 bases each). The CDR3 extends over 15 amino acids. CDR1 and CDR2 from the germline V gene are MDHEN and SYDVKM. Trimming took off 7 bases at V and 4 bases at J, with 16 bases between the two ends. This CDR3 reads CASIVQQGATGELFF. CDR3 bases: TGTGCCAGCATCGTCCAGCAGGGAGCCACCGGGGAGCTGTTTTTT. The whole variable domain, filled in from reference TRBV28 and TRBJ2-2, reads DVKVTQSSRYLVKRTGEKVFLECVQDMDHENMFWYRQDPGLGLRLIYFSYDVKMKEKGDIPEGYSVSREKKERFSLILESASTNQTSMYLCASIVQQGATGELFFGEGSRLTVL.

In this sample, this clone turned up once. The chain combines TRBV19 with TRBJ1-5; no firm D call. This CDR3 has 16 residues. V lost 3 bases, J lost 3 bases, and 15 bases lay in between. The V gene's germline CDR1 is LNHDA and CDR2 SQIVND (reference sequence). In nucleotides, the CDR3 is TGTGCCAGTAGTATTGCAGGTAGAGGCTTCAATCAGCCCCAGCATTTT. This codes for CASSIAGRGFNQPQHF.

V and J are TRBV14 and TRBJ2-3; D might be TRBD1 (6 bases). CDR1 SGHDN and CDR2 FVKESK come from the germline V gene. Trimming stripped 4 bases from V and 3 bases from J, with 14 bases between. This CDR3 region has 15 residues. The CDR3 here is CASSLDRIGTDTQYF. CDR3 sequence (DNA): TGTGCCAGCAGCCTCGACAGGATAGGGACAGATACGCAGTATTTT. The full variable domain, completed using reference TRBV14 and TRBJ2-3, is EAGVTQFPSHSVIEKGQTVTLRCDPISGHDNLYWYRRVMGKEIKFLLHFVKESKQDESGMPNNRFLAERTGGTYSTLKVQPAELEDSGVYFCASSLDRIGTDTQYFGPGTRLTVL.

The chain has TRBV9 and TRBJ2-3; 10 bases are a match to TRBD2. This CDR3 comprises 13 residues. The V gene's germline CDR1 is SGDLS and CDR2 YYNGEE. Germline trimming cut 2 bases from V and 11 bases from J; bases unmatched to any gene: 5. Here the CDR3 DNA reads TGTGCCAGCAGCGTCCCAACTAGCGGGGAGCAGTATTTT. Encoded protein: CASSVPTSGEQYF.

As regards this clone: The junction shows a germline mismatch at one end, possibly a read error. The V call is TRBV18, the J call TRBJ1-2, with D maybe TRBD1 (6 bases). Germline assignment: CDR1 KGHSH and CDR2 LQKENI. The CDR3 loop spans 13 amino acids. In DNA form, the CDR3 reads TGTGCCAGCTCATCTAGACAGGCAATTTATCCGATGTTC. Its protein product is CASSSRQAIYPMF.

The V gene is TRBV19, the J gene TRBJ1-1, with D perhaps matching TRBD1 (6 bases). Germline V gives CDR1 LNHDA, CDR2 SQIVND (reference sequence). The CDR3 length is 15 residues. V lost 0 bases and J lost 6, with 14 bases in between. CDR3 in amino acids: CASSIEQGVGSEAFF. CDR3 in DNA: TGTGCCAGTAGTATAGAACAGGGAGTAGGTTCTGAAGCTTTCTTT.

This chain connects TRBV6-2 or TRBV6-3 to TRBJ2-1; the D gene is possibly TRBD2 (6 bases). V was clipped by 6 bases and J by 9 bases, with 33 bases between them. This CDR3 has 19 residues. Per the germline V gene, CDR1 is MNHEY and CDR2 is SVGEGT. The CDR3 DNA reads as TGTGCCAGCAGCCCGACCCTCATCACGTACCTCCAGGGAGGCAGTGAGCAGTTCTTC. It encodes CASSPTLITYLQGGSEQFF.

CDR3 DNA: TGTGCCAGCAGTTTTCTTCGGCGGGGCTACACCTTC. This encodes CASSFLRRGYTF. V and J are TRBV27 and TRBJ1-2; D not certain. The V and J ends lost 3 bases and 8 bases respectively, with 10 bases between them. Germline CDR1 is MNHEY and CDR2 is SMNVEV (reference sequence). The CDR3 contains 12 residues.

The chain carries TRBV7-6 and TRBJ1-2; 7 positions agree with TRBD1. Unmatched junction bases numbered 14, after V lost 2 bases and J lost 8 bases. This CDR3 contains 16 residues. Per germline, CDR1 SGHVS and CDR2 FNYEAQ. DNA for the CDR3: TGTGCCAGCAGCTTATTTTCGGGACAGCGGGTCTCGGGCTACACCTTC. It translates to CASSLFSGQRVSGYTF.

This rearrangement joins TRBV9 to TRBJ2-7; no clear D. The length of the CDR3 is 15 residues. V was trimmed by 4 bases and J by 3 bases, leaving 17 bases between them. Germline CDR1 SGDLS, CDR2 YYNGEE. CDR3 region: CASSPDPQSYYEQYF. In nucleotides, the CDR3 is TGTGCCAGCAGCCCGGACCCTCAGTCCTACTACGAGCAGTACTTC.

The chain is built from TRBV27 and TRBJ2-1, with 8 nucleotides matching TRBD2. Germline trimming cut 5 bases from V and 5 bases from J; bases unmatched to any gene: 8. The CDR3 is 15 amino acids. Germline values: CDR1 MNHEY, CDR2 SMNVEV (reference sequence). The CDR3 spells CASSPSGGTDNEQFF. The DNA for the CDR3 is TGTGCCAGCAGTCCGAGCGGGGGAACCGACAATGAGCAGTTCTTC.

The V and J genes are TRBV6-5 and TRBJ2-5, with D perhaps matching TRBD1 (6 bases). V lost 0 bases, J lost 7 bases, and 18 bases lay in between. CDR1 and CDR2 from the germline V gene are MNHEY and SVGAGI. CDR3 length equals 16 residues. The CDR3 sequence: CASSYSTRDTRGTQYF. The DNA of the CDR3 is TGTGCCAGCAGTTACTCGACCCGGGACACCCGAGGGACCCAGTACTTC.

The CDR3 reads CASNPRDFTSNQPQHF. CDR3 DNA: TGTGCCAGTAACCCGAGGGACTTCACGAGCAATCAGCCCCAGCATTTT. The V and J genes are TRBV19 and TRBJ1-5, with D possibly matching TRBD1 (5 bases). The CDR3 extends over 16 amino acids. The germline gives CDR1 LNHDA, CDR2 SQIVND (reference sequence). The ends were cut back, 7 bases at V and 1 base at J, with 17 bases in the middle.

CDR3 nucleotides: TGTGCCAGCACCGAAGGAGGACAGAACGAAGCTTTCTTT. Protein: CASTEGGQNEAFF. This chain joins TRBV28 and TRBJ1-1; TRBD1 might be the D (6 bases). The V gene lost 7 bases and the J gene lost 8 bases, with 17 bases spanning the gap. In germline, CDR1 is MDHEN, CDR2 SYDVKM. There are 13 residues in the CDR3.

Concerning this clone itself: One end of the junction is discordant with germline, which a read error may explain. The chain uses TRBV3-1 (or the pseudogene TRBV3-2) and TRBJ2-7; TRBD1 or TRBD2 may be the D gene (6 bases each). In germline, CDR1 is LGHDT, CDR2 YNNKEL (reference sequence). The CDR3 covers 14 residues. The CDR3 region is CASTQGRGAYEQYF. The CDR3, as DNA: TGTGCCAGCACCCAAGGTAGGGGGGCCTACGAGCAGTACTTC.

This chain connects TRBV3-1 (or the pseudogene TRBV3-2) to TRBJ1-4; D is ambiguous. Germline V lookup: CDR1 LGHDT, CDR2 YNNKEL (reference sequence). This CDR3 is 11 amino acids long. The V end lost 6 bases, the J end lost 8 bases, and 7 bases lay between the germline ends. CDR3 nucleotides: TGTGCCAGCAGTTTTGGGGAAAAACTGTTTTTT. As protein: CASSFGEKLFF.